This T cell receptor (beta chain) is from a study of beta chain features in type 1 diabetes. Study-wide findings and caveats: Comparison showed that naive, central memory and Treg TCRB repertoires appeared more similar among patients than among healthy donors. VDJ junctions in type 1 diabetes patients carried more deletions and fewer insertions.

The ends were cut back, 1 base at V and 7 bases at J, with 8 bases in the middle. This CDR3 comprises 13 residues. The germline V gene has CDR1 SGHVS and CDR2 FQNEAQ. A note on this clone: Its antigen is as yet unknown.

The entirety of the isolated RNA underwent reverse transcription, so expressed TCRB transcripts were sequenced. Assay used: immunoSEQ multiplex PCR; TCRdb lists only in-frame clones, some missing. The sample carries 300,000 to 350,000 clones, about 20% recorded once. This clonotype was obtained from a woman aged 18-29 years in good health. V usage is TRBV7-8 and J usage is TRBJ1-5, with D uncertain. The sample consisted of naive CD4+ T cells from blood. The DNA of the CDR3 is TGTGCCAGCAGCTTAGACCGCAGACAGCCCCAGCATTTT. Protein sequence: CASSLDRRQPQHF.